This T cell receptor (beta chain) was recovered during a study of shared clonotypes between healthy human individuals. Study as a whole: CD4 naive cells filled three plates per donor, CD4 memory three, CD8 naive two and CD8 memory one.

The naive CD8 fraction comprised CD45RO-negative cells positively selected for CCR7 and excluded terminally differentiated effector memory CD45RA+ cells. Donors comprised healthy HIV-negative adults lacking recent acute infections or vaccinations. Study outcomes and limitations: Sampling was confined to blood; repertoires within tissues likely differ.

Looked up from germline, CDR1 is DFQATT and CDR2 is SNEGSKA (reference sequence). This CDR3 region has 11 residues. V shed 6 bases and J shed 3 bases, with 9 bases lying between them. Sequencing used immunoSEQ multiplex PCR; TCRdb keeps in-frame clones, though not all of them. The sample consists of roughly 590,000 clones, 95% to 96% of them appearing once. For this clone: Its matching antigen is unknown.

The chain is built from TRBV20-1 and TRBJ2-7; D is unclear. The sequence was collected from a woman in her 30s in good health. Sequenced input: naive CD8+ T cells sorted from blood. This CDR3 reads CSASLIYEQYF. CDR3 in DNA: TGCAGTGCGAGTCTAATCTACGAGCAGTACTTC.